These T cell receptor beta chains were read from a single sample in a study of blood T cell repertoires in COVID-19. Repertoires were generated with immunoSEQ multiplex PCR, while TCRdb's copy carries only in-frame clones and drops some. The sample carries 120,000 to 150,000 clones, about four fifths recorded once. The sequencing sample was made of peripheral blood. All receptors derive from an elderly man with acute or convalescent COVID-19. CDR3s include the opening cysteine and the closing phenylalanine or tryptophan. Each record gives: clone size, V gene, D gene, J gene, CDR3 protein, CDR3 DNA. D genes are given only for firm matches. Part of the rows lack a size; the others show once, few, many or a class for expanded clones.

-,TRBV5-4,TRBD1,TRBJ2-1,CASSRDRGIGGEQFF,TGTGCCAGCAGTCGGGACAGAGGGATCGGCGGTGAGCAGTTCTTC
-,TRBV29-1,-,TRBJ2-5,CSVGEETQYF,TGCAGCGTAGGAGAAGAGACCCAGTACTTC
once,TRBV7-6,TRBD2,TRBJ2-2,CASTKGASGGLNTGELFF,TGTGCCAGCACCAAGGGTGCTAGCGGGGGTTTGAACACCGGGGAGCTGTTTTTT
-,TRBV12-3/TRBV12-4,-,TRBJ2-7,CASSLLLGYEQYF,TGTGCCAGCAGTCTACTACTAGGCTACGAGCAGTACTTC
-,TRBV19,TRBD1,TRBJ1-2,CASSPTGGFYGYTF,TGTGCCAGTAGTCCTACAGGGGGCTTCTATGGCTACACCTTC
-,TRBV18,-,TRBJ1-5,CASSITTTAYSNQPQHF,TGTGCCAGCTCGATAACAACGACAGCATATAGCAATCAGCCCCAGCATTTT
-,TRBV19,TRBD2,TRBJ2-5,CASSIRGRDETQYF,TGTGCCAGTAGTATCCGGGGGAGGGATGAGACCCAGTACTTC
once,TRBV21-1,-,TRBJ1-4,CASSVQGVGDRVSQSEKLFF,TGTGCCAGCAGCGTCCAAGGGGTTGGGGACAGGGTTTCCCAAAGTGAAAAACTGTTTTTT
-,TRBV24-1,TRBD1,TRBJ2-7,CATSEPGQGRKQYF,TGTGCCACCAGTGAACCTGGACAGGGTAGGAAGCAGTACTTC
once,TRBV28,-,TRBJ1-6,CASILGGAGNSPLHF,TGTGCCAGCATCTTAGGTGGGGCAGGGAATTCACCCCTCCACTTT
-,TRBV15,-,TRBJ2-1,CATSRTGYSYNEQFF,TGTGCCACCAGCAGGACAGGATACTCCTACAATGAGCAGTTCTTC
-,TRBV2,-,TRBJ2-5,CASSEGGYQETQYF,TGTGCCAGCAGTGAAGGAGGCTACCAAGAGACCCAGTACTTC
-,TRBV2,-,TRBJ1-4,CASSDGRANEKLFF,TGTGCCAGCAGTGACGGCAGGGCTAATGAAAAACTGTTTTTT
-,TRBV24-1,TRBD1,TRBJ1-2,CATSDPGTGTRGYTF,TGTGCCACCAGTGATCCGGGGACAGGGACGCGGGGCTACACCTTC
-,TRBV23-1,-,TRBJ1-4,CASSQSDLRRINEKLFF,TGCGCCAGCAGTCAATCAGATCTGCGGAGGATCAATGAAAAACTGTTTTTT
-,TRBV11-1,-,TRBJ1-1,CASSLVGDTEAFF,TGTGCCAGCAGCTTAGTAGGGGACACTGAAGCTTTCTTT
-,TRBV2,-,TRBJ2-5,CASTKEGGVQETQYF,TGTGCCAGCACCAAAGAGGGCGGGGTCCAAGAGACCCAGTACTTC